Below, 24 T cell receptor beta chains from the same sample are listed, as sequenced in a study of T cell changes during pregnancy in multiple sclerosis. Measured with immunoSEQ multiplex PCR; TCRdb has only the in-frame clones, and not every one. In the table there are about 71,000 clones, around 90% of which are singletons. The source was CD8+ T cells from peripheral blood mononuclear cells, collected before pregnancy. The receptors were sampled from a female donor with multiple sclerosis, enrolled in a pregnancy study.

The gene calls are TRBV6-6 and TRBJ2-5, with a tentative D call TRBD2 (5 bases). The CDR3 spans 13 residues. Germline CDR1 MNHNY, CDR2 SVGAGI (reference sequence). Deletions cut 5 bases from V and 5 bases from J, with 12 bases between. This CDR3 reads CASSQLGVETQYF. The CDR3 DNA is TGTGCCAGCAGTCAACTCGGGGTTGAGACCCAGTACTTC.

The chain links TRBV20-1 to TRBJ2-7; D is possibly TRBD1 (6 bases). The V and J ends lost 8 bases and 5 bases respectively, with 7 bases between them. This CDR3 spans 9 amino acids. Germline lookup yields CDR1 DFQATT and CDR2 SNEGSKA (reference sequence). In DNA, the CDR3 is TGCAGTCCAGGGGACGAGCAGTACTTC. This encodes CSPGDEQYF.

The chain has TRBV6-1 and TRBJ2-7, with 7 bases fitting TRBD2. The germline CDR1 and CDR2 sequences are MNHNS and SASEGT. The ends lost 6 bases at V and 2 bases at J; junction bases unmatched: 1. The CDR3 is 12 amino acids. The CDR3 region is CASRAGTYEQYF. CDR3 DNA sequence: TGTGCCAGCAGAGCGGGAACCTACGAGCAGTACTTC.

The chain recombines TRBV5-6 with TRBJ1-1; the D is unclear. The CDR3 is 12 amino acids. Trimming took off 4 bases at V and 8 bases at J, with 12 bases between the two ends. Germline V gene lookup returns CDR1 SGHDT and CDR2 YYEEEE. CDR3 sequence: CASSTPGGEAFF. As DNA, the CDR3 is TGTGCCAGCAGCACTCCAGGAGGAGAAGCTTTCTTT.

This clone was picked up one time. The chain employs TRBV27 and TRBJ2-1; the D gene is possibly TRBD2 (6 bases). The V end was cut by 3 bases, the J end by 5 bases, with 11 bases between. CDR3 length equals 14 residues. Germline assignment: CDR1 MNHEY and CDR2 SMNVEV (reference sequence). The CDR3 region has the DNA TGTGCCAGCAGTTTTGGGCTAGCGCACAATGAGCAGTTCTTC. This translates into CASSFGLAHNEQFF.

V is TRBV11-2 and J is TRBJ1-1, with 7 bases that match TRBD1. Germline CDR1 and CDR2: SGHAT and FQNNGV. The junction had 11 bases not matched to a gene; V was cut back by 8 bases and J by 5 bases. The CDR3 contains 14 residues. CDR3 DNA: TGTGCCAGCTGGTCAGGGGGAGGATGGACTGAAGCTTTCTTT. It is translated as CASWSGGGWTEAFF.

CDR3 amino acids: CAWSGGASRAQTGETQYF. CDR3 DNA sequence: TGTGCCTGGAGCGGAGGGGCAAGCAGGGCCCAAACGGGAGAGACCCAGTACTTC. The chain has TRBV30 and TRBJ2-5; possible D gene TRBD2, 6 bases. The germline V gene encodes CDR1 GTSNPN and CDR2 SVGIG (reference sequence). The CDR3 loop spans 18 amino acids. V was pared by 3 bases and J by 4 bases, with 27 bases between. The full variable domain, rest sourced from reference TRBV30 and TRBJ2-5, is SQTIHQWPATLVQPVGSPLSLECTVEGTSNPNLYWYRQAAGRGLQLLFYSVGIGQISSEVPQNLSASRPQDRQFILSSKKLLLSDSGFYLCAWSGGASRAQTGETQYFGPGTRLLVL.

The chain employs TRBV9 and TRBJ2-7, with a weak D call TRBD1 (6 bases). The CDR3 runs 13 residues. V dropped 0 bases and J dropped 6 bases, with 10 bases sitting between them. In germline, CDR1 is SGDLS, CDR2 YYNGEE. The CDR3: CASSVASRGEQYF. As DNA, the CDR3 is TGTGCCAGCAGCGTAGCTAGCAGGGGCGAGCAGTACTTC.

V is TRBV2 and J is TRBJ2-3; D is possibly TRBD2 (5 bases). The V gene lost 10 bases and the J gene lost 2 bases, with 16 bases spanning the gap. The CDR3 is made up of 14 amino acids. Germline-derived CDR1 and CDR2 are SNHLY and FYNNEI. The CDR3 nucleotides read TGTGCCATTCCCGCGGACTCACTCACAGATACGCAGTATTTT. Translated, it gives CAIPADSLTDTQYF.

The chain couples TRBV13 to TRBJ1-2, with 7 positions matching TRBD1. The J segment lost 6 bases and the V segment lost 4 bases, leaving 14 bases of the junction unmatched. This CDR3 is built from 16 residues. Germline V CDR1 and CDR2: PRHDT, FYEKMQ (reference sequence). CDR3 in amino acids: CASSSQTEGQRDGYTF. CDR3 sequence (DNA): TGTGCCAGCAGCTCCCAGACGGAGGGACAGCGAGATGGCTACACCTTC.

Details on this clone: This sample also contains other DNA sequences that code for the same CDR3. The genes are TRBV19 and TRBJ1-5; 8 positions agree with TRBD1. This CDR3 has 15 residues. Germline-derived CDR1 and CDR2 are LNHDA and SQIVND (reference sequence). Trimming cost V 1 base and J 3 bases; bases outside gene matches: 2. The CDR3 reads CASSIGGQVNQPQHF. The DNA of the CDR3 is TGTGCCAGTAGTATAGGGGGACAGGTCAATCAGCCCCAGCATTTT.

The chain employs TRBV13 and TRBJ1-1; weak D call: TRBD1 (6 bases). The CDR3 runs to 14 residues. Germline V gives CDR1 PRHDT, CDR2 FYEKMQ (reference sequence). V lost 0 bases and J lost 10, with 15 bases in between. In DNA form, the CDR3 reads TGTGCCAGCAGCTTAGGGGGACACGCCGCCGGAGCTTTCTTT. It specifies CASSLGGHAAGAFF.

This clone was seen only once. The V gene is TRBV13, the J gene TRBJ2-2; D is ambiguous. Between the trimmed V and J ends, which lost 0 bases and 5 bases, there was a span of 7 bases. This CDR3 is 14 amino acids long. Per the germline V gene, CDR1 is PRHDT and CDR2 is FYEKMQ (reference sequence). CDR3 DNA: TGTGCCAGCAGCTTAGGGACACCGACCGGGGAGCTGTTTTTT. This codes for CASSLGTPTGELFF.

The V gene is TRBV27, the J gene TRBJ1-2, with TRBD1 matching 10 bases. Trimming took 5 bases from V and 2 from J; bases not matched to a gene: 5. CDR1 and CDR2 (germline): MNHEY, SMNVEV (reference sequence). The CDR3 contains 15 residues. In nucleotides, the CDR3 is TGTGCCAGCAGTGATCCGGGACAGGGGAACTATGGCTACACCTTC. Its protein is CASSDPGQGNYGYTF.

The chain links TRBV29-1 to TRBJ2-7; 7 bases agree with TRBD2. There are 13 residues in the CDR3. Germline V CDR1 and CDR2: SQVTM, ANQGSEA. V was clipped by 6 bases and J by 1 base; unmatched bases: 6. CDR3 amino acids: CSVQREGSYEQYF. CDR3 sequence (DNA): TGCAGCGTACAGCGGGAAGGTTCCTACGAGCAGTACTTC.

The V and J genes are TRBV11-3 and TRBJ2-1; 10 positions match TRBD2. This CDR3 spans 16 amino acids. In germline, CDR1 is SGHNT, CDR2 YENEEA. The J segment lost 7 bases and the V segment lost 5 bases, leaving 11 bases of the junction unmatched. As DNA, the CDR3 is TGTGCCAGCAGCACCCGCACTAGCGGGGATGTTAATGAGCAGTTCTTC. This gives the protein CASSTRTSGDVNEQFF.

The chain recombines TRBV18 with TRBJ2-1; D gene unclear. The CDR3 consists of 12 residues. Germline values: CDR1 KGHSH, CDR2 LQKENI. V was shortened by 3 bases and J by 8 bases, with 8 bases between the two germline ends. As DNA, the CDR3 is TGTGCCAGCTCACCGACCCGGGATGAGCAGTTCTTC. Translating gives CASSPTRDEQFF.

The V call is TRBV6-6, the J call TRBJ2-7; 9 positions match TRBD1. Per the germline V gene, CDR1 is MNHNY and CDR2 is SVGAGI (reference sequence). The length of the CDR3 is 15 residues. Trimming cost V 7 bases and J 5 bases; bases outside gene matches: 12. CDR3 DNA: TGTGCCAGCATTTCACCGGGACAGGGAACGCACGAGCAGTACTTC. This gives the protein CASISPGQGTHEQYF.

CDR3 nucleotides: TGCGCCAGCAGCTCCCTGGGGGCGGGGGGGCCGGACGAGCAGTACTTC. Translating gives CASSSLGAGGPDEQYF. This sequence joins TRBV5-1 and TRBJ2-7; 9 nucleotides match TRBD2. This CDR3 is built from 16 residues. Germline CDR1 and CDR2: SGHRS and YFSETQ. Germline trimming cut 3 bases from V and 5 bases from J; bases unmatched to any gene: 12.

The V gene is TRBV6-5, the J gene TRBJ2-7, with D possibly matching TRBD2 (6 bases). This CDR3 spans 15 amino acids. V was clipped by 5 bases and J by 3 bases, with 17 bases between them. From germline, CDR1 is MNHEY and CDR2 SVGAGI. The CDR3 loop reads CASSPPGGLSYEQYF. CDR3 bases: TGTGCCAGCAGTCCTCCTGGGGGGTTAAGCTACGAGCAGTACTTC.

This CDR3 is CASSVPYSGGPSSYNEQFF. The DNA for the CDR3 is TGTGCCAGCAGCGTCCCTTATAGCGGGGGGCCCAGCTCCTACAATGAGCAGTTCTTC. The chain combines TRBV9 with TRBJ2-1, with TRBD2 matching 10 bases. Trimming cost V 2 bases and J 0 bases; bases outside gene matches: 11. From germline, CDR1 is SGDLS and CDR2 YYNGEE. The CDR3 runs 19 residues.

V gene TRBV2 combines with J gene TRBJ2-5, with D possibly being TRBD2 (5 bases). CDR1 and CDR2 (germline): SNHLY, FYNNEI. This CDR3 has 14 amino acids. V was pared by 9 bases and J by 5 bases, with 19 bases between. The DNA of the CDR3 is TGTGCCAGTGGGAGTGGCGGTGGGATCGAGACCCAGTACTTC. Translating gives CASGSGGGIETQYF. Complete variable domain (other parts from reference TRBV2 and TRBJ2-5): EPEVTQTPSHQVTQMGQEVILRCVPISNHLYFYWYRQILGQKVEFLVSFYNNEISEKSEIFDDQFSVERPDGSNFTLKIRSTKLEDSAMYFCASGSGGGIETQYFGPGTRLLVL.

This rearrangement joins TRBV5-6 to TRBJ2-3, with D possibly matching TRBD1 (5 bases). This CDR3 spans 16 amino acids. CDR1 and CDR2 from the germline V gene are SGHDT and YYEEEE. Trimming removed 1 base at V and 6 bases at J, with 18 bases between. CDR3: CASSLWGSQVADTQYF. As DNA, the CDR3 is TGTGCCAGCAGCTTGTGGGGCAGTCAGGTCGCGGATACGCAGTATTTT.

The chain couples TRBV5-1 to TRBJ1-1; TRBD1 matches 9 bases. This CDR3 has 15 residues. The V and J ends lost 0 bases and 4 bases, in that order; junction bases with no gene match: 4. Germline V gene sequence: CDR1 SGHRS, CDR2 YFSETQ. CDR3 DNA: TGCGCCAGCAGCTTGGGGATGACAGGGGGCACTGAAGCTTTCTTT. Its protein is CASSLGMTGGTEAFF.